This T cell receptor beta chain appears in the sequencing data of a study of T cells in Graves' hyperthyroidism and ophthalmopathy. Study background: Peripheral blood sampling occurred at initial diagnosis, before any treatment.

Ophthalmopathy patients showed a Clinical Activity Score of at least 3, NOSPECS grade of at least 4 and duration under 3 months. The authors obtained PBMCs from 10 ml of fresh peripheral blood. The CDR3 has 15 residues. With 2 bases removed from V and 7 bases from J, the gap between germline ends came to 12 bases. CDR1 is MNHEY and CDR2 is SVGAGI in the germline V gene. Amplified TCR beta CDR3 regions came from RNA transcripts. HTBI primers were employed in a first-round RT-PCR of the TCR CDR3. TCRdb reprocessed the multiplex PCR reads via MiXCR and lists one record per CDR3 protein. Here the sample spans some 500,000 distinct CDR3 sequences, about 16% being singletons.

The clonotype was recovered from a woman in her twenties or thirties with Graves' ophthalmopathy. Sequenced sample: blood. This chain connects TRBV6-5 to TRBJ1-6; possible D gene TRBD1, 5 bases. CDR3 protein: CASSYGAGRNSPLHF. The CDR3 DNA sequence: TGTGCCAGCAGTTACGGGGCAGGGAGGAATTCACCCCTCCACTTT.